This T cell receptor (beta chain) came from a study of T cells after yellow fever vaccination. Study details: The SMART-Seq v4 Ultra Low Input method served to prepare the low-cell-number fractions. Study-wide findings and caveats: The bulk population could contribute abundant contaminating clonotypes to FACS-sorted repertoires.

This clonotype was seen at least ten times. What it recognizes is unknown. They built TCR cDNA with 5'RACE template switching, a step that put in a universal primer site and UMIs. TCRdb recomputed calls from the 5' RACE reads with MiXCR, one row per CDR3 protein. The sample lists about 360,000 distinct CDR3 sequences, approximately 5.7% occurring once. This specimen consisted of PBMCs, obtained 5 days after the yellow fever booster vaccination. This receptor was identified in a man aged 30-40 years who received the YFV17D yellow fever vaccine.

The CDR3 region has the DNA TGTGCCTCGGCCGGGGGGGGGCGAGAGACCCAGTACTTC. Translated: CASAGGGRETQYF. The chain is built from TRBV24-1 and TRBJ2-5, with 8 bases lining up with TRBD2. CDR3 length: 13 residues. The junction had 9 bases not matched to a gene; V was cut back by 12 bases and J by 4 bases. Germline V lookup: CDR1 KGHDR, CDR2 SFDVKD.